The rows below give T cell receptor beta chains drawn from one sample of a study of beta chain features in type 1 diabetes. Measured with immunoSEQ multiplex PCR; TCRdb has only the in-frame clones, and not every one. Of about 360,000 clones listed, roughly 12% were seen once; the top ten hold around 0.015%. Material: naive CD4+ T cells from blood. The receptors originated from a man younger than 35 in good health. CDR3s include the opening cysteine and the closing phenylalanine or tryptophan. A D gene is named only where the DNA matches it firmly. Size tells how often a clone was seen (once, few, many) or the class of an expanded clone, and some rows leave it out.

TRBV15	TRBD2	.	TRBJ2-7	TGTGCCACCAGCTTAGGAGGGCTAGCGGGAGTCAAGCAGTACTTC	CATSLGGLAGVKQYF
TRBV6-5	TRBD1	.	TRBJ2-5	TGTGCCAGCAGTACTACAGGGGAGTGGGCGACCCAGTACTTC	CASSTTGEWATQYF
TRBV7-2	TRBD2	.	TRBJ2-3	TGTGCCAGCAGCCCCGCTAGCGGGGGGTGGGCAGATACGCAGTATTTT	CASSPASGGWADTQYF
TRBV5-1	TRBD1	few	TRBJ2-1	TGCGCCACCAGCCTCGGGACAGTGCTCAATGAGCAGTTCTTC	CATSLGTVLNEQFF
TRBV5-1	.	.	TRBJ2-3	TGCGCCAGCAGCTTTTCCAGGGTGACAGATACGCAGTATTTT	CASSFSRVTDTQYF
TRBV4-2	TRBD2	.	TRBJ2-5	TGTGCCAGCAGCCAAGTGGGGGCTAGCGGGTACGAGACCCAGTACTTC	CASSQVGASGYETQYF
TRBV28	TRBD2	few	TRBJ2-1	TGTGCCAGCAGTGCTAGCGGGGGGCACCTTGAGCAGTTCTTC	CASSASGGHLEQFF
TRBV18	TRBD2	few	TRBJ2-3	TGTGCCAGCTCCGGACTAGCGGGAAAGTTAGATACGCAGTATTTT	CASSGLAGKLDTQYF
TRBV19	.	.	TRBJ2-7	TGTGCCAGTAGTATCCGAGGTCGGACCTACGAGCAGTACTTC	CASSIRGRTYEQYF
TRBV7-2	TRBD2	few	TRBJ2-5	TGTGCCAGCAGACGGACTAGCGGGGCAGAGACCCAGTACTTC	CASRRTSGAETQYF
TRBV7-6	.	few	TRBJ2-5	TGTGCCAGCAGCCTATACCAAGAGACCCAGTACTTC	CASSLYQETQYF
TRBV5-1	.	.	TRBJ2-3	TGCGCCAGCAGCTTGGCCGGAGATACGCAGTATTTT	CASSLAGDTQYF
TRBV7-3	TRBD1	.	TRBJ2-5	TGTGCCAGCAGCTTAAGCAGGGGGCATGAGACCCAGTACTTC	CASSLSRGHETQYF
TRBV30	.	few	TRBJ1-1	TGTGCCTGGAGTGCTGACAGAGCGAACACTGAAGCTTTCTTT	CAWSADRANTEAFF
TRBV4-2	TRBD2	few	TRBJ2-1	TGTGCCAGCAGCCAAGGGAACGTAGCGGGAGGCTCCTACAATGAGCAGTTCTTC	CASSQGNVAGGSYNEQFF
TRBV5-8	TRBD1	few	TRBJ2-3	TGTGCCAGCAGCATGCAGGGGGCCATCACAGATACGCAGTATTTT	CASSMQGAITDTQYF
TRBV28	.	once	TRBJ2-2	TGTGCCAGCAGTTTACGCACCGGGGAGCTGTTTTTT	CASSLRTGELFF
TRBV7-3	TRBD2	few	TRBJ2-3	TGTGCCAGCAGCAAGGAAGCGGGAGGAACAGATACGCAGTATTTT	CASSKEAGGTDTQYF
TRBV30	TRBD1	few	TRBJ1-3	TGTGCCTGGAGTGTGACAGGGGGAAACACCATATATTTT	CAWSVTGGNTIYF
TRBV15	.	.	TRBJ1-5	TGTGCCACCAGCAGAGATCGGAGAAACAATCAGCCCCAGCATTTT	CATSRDRRNNQPQHF
TRBV30	.	.	TRBJ1-1	TGTGCCTGGAGCAGTCAAATGAACACTGAAGCTTTCTTT	CAWSSQMNTEAFF
TRBV30	.	.	TRBJ2-7	TGTGCCTGGAGTCCAGTTAAGGGTCACGGAGGTGAATACTTC	CAWSPVKGHGGEYF
TRBV28	TRBD2	few	TRBJ2-2	TGTGCCAGCAGCCCCCGCGGACTAGCAGCCGGGGAGCTGTTTTTT	CASSPRGLAAGELFF
TRBV28	TRBD1	.	TRBJ1-2	TGTGCCAGCAGTTCGACAGGGGATCATGGCTACACCTTC	CASSSTGDHGYTF
TRBV28	TRBD1	.	TRBJ2-2	TGTGCCAGCAGTTTTGGCGACAGGGTAGGCACCGGGGAGCTGTTTTTT	CASSFGDRVGTGELFF
TRBV6-1	TRBD1	.	TRBJ1-5	TGTGCCAGCAGTTGGGGACAGAACCAGCCCCAGCATTTT	CASSWGQNQPQHF
TRBV5-1	.	few	TRBJ1-1	TGCGCCAGCAGCTCAGGGTTAGACAGGTCCGTGGTCGAAACTGAAGCTTTCTTT	CASSSGLDRSVVETEAFF
TRBV5-1	TRBD1	few	TRBJ2-3	TGCGCCAGCAGCTTGGCCCTGACAGGGGGCACAGATACGCAGTATTTT	CASSLALTGGTDTQYF
TRBV15	.	.	TRBJ2-7	TGTGCCACCAGCAGAGATACTGAATACGAGCAGTACTTC	CATSRDTEYEQYF
TRBV28	.	.	TRBJ1-5	TGTGCCAGCAGTCCAATATCCCGTGGGGGGGATGGTAATCAGCCCCAGCATTTT	CASSPISRGGDGNQPQHF
TRBV11-2	TRBD1	few	TRBJ2-2	TGTGCCAGCAGCGCTCTCGGACAGGGGGTGAACACCGGGGAGCTGTTTTTT	CASSALGQGVNTGELFF
TRBV5-4	.	.	TRBJ2-5	TGTGCCAGCAGCTCCGGACAGAGCCAAGAGACCCAGTACTTC	CASSSGQSQETQYF
TRBV4-3	.	.	TRBJ1-3	TGCGCCAGCAGCCAAGATCTAGGACAGAAACCTTACGACACCATATATTTT	CASSQDLGQKPYDTIYF
TRBV19	TRBD2	.	TRBJ2-5	TGTGCCAGTAGTCCCCAACCGGGACTCACGGGGGGGACCCAGTACTTC	CASSPQPGLTGGTQYF
TRBV2	.	.	TRBJ1-2	TGTGCCAGCAGTGACGGGAGGTTGGAATATGGCTACACCTTC	CASSDGRLEYGYTF
TRBV5-6	.	.	TRBJ2-1	TGTGCCAGCAGCTTGGTTGGCGGCCTGGAGTACAATGAGCAGTTCTTC	CASSLVGGLEYNEQFF
TRBV6-4	TRBD2	few	TRBJ2-2	TGTGCCAGCAGTGCATTAGCGGGAGCGCAAGTCGGGGAGCTGTTTTTT	CASSALAGAQVGELFF
TRBV9	.	few	TRBJ2-7	TGTGCCAGCAACGGCCCAGGCGACGAGCAGTACTTC	CASNGPGDEQYF
TRBV4-1	.	few	TRBJ2-1	TGCGCCAGCAGCCAAGGAAAGGACAAGGTGATCGATGAGCAGTTCTTC	CASSQGKDKVIDEQFF
TRBV9	TRBD2	.	TRBJ2-7	TGTGCCAGCAGCGTAGTGCCTAGCGGGAGTGAGCAGTACTTC	CASSVVPSGSEQYF
TRBV4-3	TRBD2	.	TRBJ2-5	TGCGCCAGCAGCCCGGGGGGGGTAGAGACCCAGTACTTC	CASSPGGVETQYF
TRBV18	.	few	TRBJ2-7	TGTGCCAGCTCACCAATGGGACTTGCGGGAGAGCAGTACTTC	CASSPMGLAGEQYF
TRBV7-3	.	.	TRBJ2-1	TGTGCCAGCAGCTTAGATCAGGGTAGCTCCTACAATGAGCAGTTCTTC	CASSLDQGSSYNEQFF
TRBV4-1	.	.	TRBJ2-7	TGCGCCAGCAGCCAAGAAGTAGGAGACAGCGTCTACTTC	CASSQEVGDSVYF
TRBV28	.	.	TRBJ2-7	TGTGCCAGCAGCCCCTCGGCACTATACGAGCAGTACTTC	CASSPSALYEQYF
TRBV14	TRBD1	.	TRBJ2-5	TGTGCCAGCAGCCTGCAATTCGACAGGGCAGAGACCCAGTACTTC	CASSLQFDRAETQYF
TRBV30	.	.	TRBJ2-5	TGTGCCTGGAGTGTACTCCTGCGGGTAGAGACCCAGTACTTC	CAWSVLLRVETQYF
TRBV11-1	TRBD2	.	TRBJ2-5	TGTGCCAGCAGCCCACTCACACTAGCGGGAGGAGAGACCCAGTACTTC	CASSPLTLAGGETQYF
TRBV7-2	TRBD1	.	TRBJ1-2	TGTGCCAGCAGCCTTCTCTCCGGGACAGATGGCTACACCTTC	CASSLLSGTDGYTF
TRBV12-5	.	few	TRBJ2-3	TGTGCTAGTGGTTTGGTAGACCAGGGGTCCACTAGCACAGATACGCAGTATTTT	CASGLVDQGSTSTDTQYF
TRBV30	.	few	TRBJ1-1	TGTGCCTGGACGCGGGGGGAGCTCGGGGCTTTCTTT	CAWTRGELGAFF